The 32 T cell receptor beta chains given below trace back to one sample, sequenced in a study of cytomegalovirus exposure and HLA in healthy donors. Sequenced by immunoSEQ multiplex PCR; TCRdb stores in-frame clones only, minus some. The sample includes about 200,000 clones, around four fifths of them seen just once. Sequenced material: PBMCs. Every receptor here comes from a woman between 18 and 29 years old in good health and CMV-seronegative.

V gene TRBV6-5 combines with J gene TRBJ2-7; the D call may be TRBD1 or TRBD2 (5 bases each). The V gene lost 2 bases and the J gene lost 4 bases, with 12 bases spanning the gap. Germline V gene data show CDR1 as MNHEY and CDR2 as SVGAGI. The CDR3 loop spans 14 amino acids. CDR3 amino acids: CASSYPGRDYEQYF. DNA for the CDR3: TGTGCCAGCAGTTACCCGGGACGGGATTACGAGCAGTACTTC.

This rearrangement joins TRBV29-1 to TRBJ2-7; D not resolved. The length of the CDR3 is 13 residues. V lost 4 bases to trimming and J lost 2 bases, with 12 bases between them. Germline assignment: CDR1 SQVTM and CDR2 ANQGSEA. The chain's CDR3 is CSVGSQPAYEQYF. The CDR3 DNA follows: TGCAGCGTTGGATCGCAGCCAGCCTACGAGCAGTACTTC.

The chain uses TRBV5-1 and TRBJ1-4; no firm D call. The V gene lost 4 bases and the J gene lost 8 bases, with 18 bases spanning the gap. The CDR3 is 15 residues long. Germline assignment: CDR1 SGHRS and CDR2 YFSETQ. CDR3 in amino acids: CASSTDRARAEKLFF. In DNA form, the CDR3 reads TGCGCCAGCAGCACTGACCGGGCCCGGGCGGAAAAACTGTTTTTT.

This clone turned up a few times. The rearrangement uses TRBV5-4 and TRBJ1-2; 7 bases align to TRBD1. CDR1 and CDR2 from the germline V gene are SGHNT and YYREEE (reference sequence). Trimming removed 4 bases from V and 3 bases from J; junction bases left unmatched: 3. The CDR3 loop spans 13 amino acids. The DNA of the CDR3 is TGTGCCAGCAGCGCCGGGACAGACTATGGCTACACCTTC. This translates into CASSAGTDYGYTF.

This chain links TRBV19 with TRBJ2-7; a weak D match, TRBD1 (6 bases). The V and J ends lost 7 bases and 0 bases respectively, with 16 bases between them. The CDR3 has 15 amino acids. CDR1 is LNHDA, CDR2 SQIVND, per germline (reference sequence). The CDR3 DNA reads TGTGCCAGTATTCCCCGGGACACCACCTCCTACGAGCAGTACTTC. Translated, it gives CASIPRDTTSYEQYF.

This chain joins TRBV5-1 and TRBJ2-7, with TRBD2 identical over 10 bases. The CDR3 sequence is 14 residues long. Germline V gives CDR1 SGHRS, CDR2 YFSETQ. V dropped 3 bases and J dropped 4; count of bases not matched to a gene: 4. CDR3 sequence (DNA): TGCGCCAGCAGCTCAAGCGGGAGGGGATACGAGCAGTACTTC. Its translation: CASSSSGRGYEQYF.

This clone was recorded only once. The chain joins TRBV6-5 to TRBJ2-7, with D perhaps matching TRBD2 (5 bases). The germline V gene has CDR1 MNHEY and CDR2 SVGAGI. Deletions cut 6 bases from V and 1 base from J, with 16 bases between. This CDR3 has 15 residues. The CDR3 here is CASSPWPSSSYEQYF. The CDR3 nucleotides read TGTGCCAGCAGCCCTTGGCCTAGCTCATCCTACGAGCAGTACTTC.

This clone was recorded at least ten times. Since the CDR3 does not end with the conserved phenylalanine or tryptophan, this likely comes from a read error. No DNA is shown, since the ends of the CDR3 on it are uncertain; the CDR3 is the one TCRdb lists. V is TRBV18 and J is TRBJ2-7; TRBD1, the D gene given by the table, was not confirmed from the DNA. The CDR3 numbers 13 amino acids, ends counted. Germline V gives CDR1 KGHSH, CDR2 LQKENI. CDR3 residues: CASSPGRQGFVVL.

V usage is TRBV6-5 and J usage is TRBJ1-1; D is undetermined. Germline V gives CDR1 MNHEY, CDR2 SVGAGI. Deletions cut 6 bases from V and 1 base from J, with 12 bases between. The CDR3 contains 14 residues. For the CDR3, the DNA is TGTGCCAGCAGCCTGCCGGGAAGGAACACTGAAGCTTTCTTT. It codes for CASSLPGRNTEAFF.

This chain connects TRBV28 to TRBJ1-5, with 8 nucleotides matching TRBD1. Germline CDR1 is MDHEN and CDR2 is SYDVKM. Germline trimming cut 8 bases from V and 7 bases from J; bases unmatched to any gene: 4. The CDR3 contains 12 residues. The CDR3 reads CASRTGPQPQHF. The CDR3 bases are TGTGCCAGCCGGACAGGGCCCCAGCCCCAGCATTTT.

This sequence joins TRBV6-6 and TRBJ1-5; perhaps TRBD1 as D (5 bases). The CDR3 covers 16 residues. V was cut by 2 bases and J by 7 bases, with 18 bases left in between. Germline assignment: CDR1 MNHNY and CDR2 SVGAGI (reference sequence). The CDR3 DNA sequence: TGTGCCAGCAGTTACCCTCCGGGACTGGAGCAGCAGCCCCAGCATTTT. This translates into CASSYPPGLEQQPQHF.

This chain connects TRBV2 to TRBJ2-1; D may be TRBD1 (8 bases). This CDR3 comprises 15 residues. Between the trimmed V and J ends, which lost 5 bases and 4 bases, there was a span of 15 bases. CDR1 is SNHLY and CDR2 is FYNNEI in the germline V gene. CDR3 region: CASSSGTGDYNEQFF. The DNA for the CDR3 is TGTGCCAGCAGTAGCGGGACAGGTGATTACAATGAGCAGTTCTTC. The entire variable domain, with the rest obtained from reference TRBV2 and TRBJ2-1, is as follows: EPEVTQTPSHQVTQMGQEVILRCVPISNHLYFYWYRQILGQKVEFLVSFYNNEISEKSEIFDDQFSVERPDGSNFTLKIRSTKLEDSAMYFCASSSGTGDYNEQFFGPGTRLTVL.

The rearrangement links TRBV29-1 to TRBJ1-1; 12 bases agree with TRBD1. CDR3 size: 15 residues. Germline V lookup: CDR1 SQVTM, CDR2 ANQGSEA. V dropped 8 bases and J dropped 3; count of bases not matched to a gene: 10. The CDR3 loop is CSTISRDRGHTEAFF. The CDR3 DNA is TGCAGCACCATCTCCCGGGACAGGGGGCACACTGAAGCTTTCTTT.

The table lists this clone with a few counts. This CDR3 is CASSWDENSPLHF. CDR3 DNA sequence: TGCGCCAGCAGCTGGGATGAAAATTCACCCCTCCACTTT. This chain uses TRBV5-1 with TRBJ1-6; D not resolved. The CDR3 has 13 amino acids. CDR1 is SGHRS and CDR2 is YFSETQ in the germline V gene. V lost 3 bases, J lost 7 bases, and 8 bases lay in between. The full variable domain, in which reference TRBV5-1 and TRBJ1-6 provide the parts outside the CDR3, is KAGVTQTPRYLIKTRGQQVTLSCSPISGHRSVSWYQQTPGQGLQFLFEYFSETQRNKGNFPGRFSGRQFSNSRSEMNVSTLELGDSALYLCASSWDENSPLHFGNGTRLTVT.

The sample holds a few counts of this clone. The rearrangement joins TRBV9 to TRBJ2-1, with D perhaps matching TRBD2 (5 bases). V lost 0 bases and J lost 0, with 10 bases in between. CDR1 SGDLS and CDR2 YYNGEE come from the germline V gene. The CDR3 runs to 16 residues. CDR3 sequence (DNA): TGTGCCAGCAGCGTAGGTAGCGACACCTCCTACAATGAGCAGTTCTTC. As protein: CASSVGSDTSYNEQFF.

The genes are TRBV5-8 and TRBJ1-4; TRBD1 aligns across 8 bases. The V segment lost 4 bases and the J segment 6 bases; nucleotides outside the gene matches: 5. Germline V gives CDR1 SGHTS, CDR2 YDEGEE. The CDR3 contains 14 residues. The CDR3 reads CASSPGGEDEKLFF. CDR3 coding DNA: TGTGCCAGCAGCCCAGGGGGCGAGGATGAAAAACTGTTTTTT.

The chain joins TRBV6-8 to TRBJ2-1, with 7 positions matching TRBD2. The CDR3 is 15 amino acids. V lost 5 bases to trimming and J lost 7 bases; unmatched junction nucleotides: 11. CDR1 is MNHGY, CDR2 SAAAGT, per germline. Here the CDR3 reads CASSRPRRECNEQFF. The CDR3 DNA sequence: TGTGCCAGCAGTCGCCCGAGGCGGGAGTGTAATGAGCAGTTCTTC.

This sequence joins TRBV7-9 and TRBJ2-1; a possible D gene is TRBD2 (5 bases). V dropped 3 bases and J dropped 6 bases, with 6 bases sitting between them. The CDR3 is made up of 12 amino acids. Germline CDR1 SEHNR, CDR2 FQNEAQ (reference sequence). CDR3 sequence reads: CASSFGLNEQFF. In nucleotides, the CDR3 is TGTGCCAGCAGCTTTGGACTCAATGAGCAGTTCTTC.

The chain joins TRBV5-4 to TRBJ2-2; 16 bases are a match to TRBD2. J gave up 4 bases and V 4 bases, and 7 bases lay outside the gene matches. Per germline, CDR1 SGHNT and CDR2 YYREEE (reference sequence). This CDR3 spans 18 amino acids. The CDR3 is CASSRGLAGGRGTGELFF. DNA of the CDR3: TGTGCCAGCAGCAGGGGACTAGCGGGAGGGCGAGGCACCGGGGAGCTGTTTTTT.

The chain recombines TRBV19 with TRBJ2-1; 8 bases match TRBD2. With 7 bases clipped from V and 3 bases from J, the junction kept 8 bases outside the gene matches. The germline gives CDR1 LNHDA, CDR2 SQIVND (reference sequence). This CDR3 contains 15 residues. The CDR3 coding sequence is TGTGCCAGTAACCCAACTAGCGGACTCTACAATGAGCAGTTCTTC. It specifies CASNPTSGLYNEQFF.

Worth noting for this clone: Sequence at one end of the junction differs from germline and may be a read error. The chain joins TRBV25-1 to TRBJ2-5; 8 bases are shared with TRBD1. Per germline, CDR1 MGHDK and CDR2 SYGVNS. The CDR3 sequence is 15 residues long. DNA for the CDR3: TGTGCCAGAAGTGAACGCAGGGGGCGGCGAGAGACCCAGTACTTC. Translation: CARSERRGRRETQYF.

This chain connects TRBV2 to TRBJ2-5; no definite D call. Germline V lookup: CDR1 SNHLY, CDR2 FYNNEI. Trimming took off 6 bases at V and 5 bases at J, with 7 bases between the two ends. The length of the CDR3 is 11 residues. The CDR3 DNA reads as TGTGCCAGCAGGCTAGGGGAGACCCAGTACTTC. Protein product: CASRLGETQYF. Together with reference TRBV2 and TRBJ2-5, the CDR3 gives the full variable domain: EPEVTQTPSHQVTQMGQEVILRCVPISNHLYFYWYRQILGQKVEFLVSFYNNEISEKSEIFDDQFSVERPDGSNFTLKIRSTKLEDSAMYFCASRLGETQYFGPGTRLLVL.

This clone was observed a handful of times. The V and J genes are TRBV5-6 and TRBJ2-1, with D tentatively TRBD2 (5 bases). Per the germline V gene, CDR1 is SGHDT and CDR2 is YYEEEE. The CDR3 extends over 14 amino acids. V dropped 3 bases and J dropped 0 bases, with 7 bases sitting between them. CDR3 residues: CASSYGVSYNEQFF. Written as DNA, the CDR3 is TGTGCCAGCAGCTACGGGGTCTCCTACAATGAGCAGTTCTTC.

The V gene is TRBV2, the J gene TRBJ1-3; no clear D. The CDR3 has 13 residues. Looked up from germline, CDR1 is SNHLY and CDR2 is FYNNEI. With 7 bases removed from V and 2 bases from J, the gap between germline ends came to 9 bases. CDR3 coding DNA: TGTGCCAGCAAAGTGTGGACTGGAAACACCATATATTTT. The encoded protein is CASKVWTGNTIYF.

The V gene is TRBV7-2, the J gene TRBJ2-3; D remains unclear. V was shortened by 0 bases and J by 4 bases, with 11 bases between the two germline ends. The V gene's germline CDR1 is SGHTA and CDR2 FQGNSA. This CDR3 is built from 15 residues. The CDR3 bases are TGTGCCAGCAGCTTAGCCGCGACCCGGCCAGATACGCAGTATTTT. It encodes CASSLAATRPDTQYF.

This sequence joins TRBV27 and TRBJ2-1, with TRBD2 identical over 8 bases. The V gene end was trimmed by 1 base and the J gene end by 7 bases; junction bases not matched to a gene: 6. In germline, CDR1 is MNHEY, CDR2 SMNVEV (reference sequence). The CDR3 runs to 15 residues. In DNA, the CDR3 is TGTGCCAGCAGTTTATTGGTAGCGGGGCTGAATGAGCAGTTCTTC. This encodes CASSLLVAGLNEQFF.

The chain combines TRBV30 with TRBJ2-6; D is uncertain. Germline CDR1 GTSNPN, CDR2 SVGIG (reference sequence). V shed 2 bases and J shed 0 bases, with 5 bases lying between them. The CDR3 runs to 14 residues. The CDR3 here is CAWSFSSGANVLTF. The CDR3 nucleotides read TGTGCCTGGAGTTTTAGCTCTGGGGCCAACGTCCTGACTTTC.

This clone was counted a single time. The chain links TRBV5-1 to TRBJ2-7; tentatively, D is TRBD2 (5 bases). CDR3 length: 12 amino acids. V lost 1 base to trimming and J lost 5 bases, with 7 bases between them. Germline values: CDR1 SGHRS, CDR2 YFSETQ. The DNA of the CDR3 is TGCGCCAGCAGCTTGTATAGCGACGAGCAGTACTTC. As protein: CASSLYSDEQYF.

A word on this clone: Other DNA sequences from this sample encode an identical CDR3 as well. This chain joins TRBV7-9 and TRBJ1-2; D gene unclear. The V gene's germline CDR1 is SEHNR and CDR2 FQNEAQ (reference sequence). CDR3 length: 11 residues. V was shortened by 3 bases and J by 3 bases, with 2 bases between the two germline ends. CDR3 in DNA: TGTGCCAGCAGCTTGGACTATGGCTACACCTTC. It encodes CASSLDYGYTF.

This clone has only a few counts. The rearrangement links TRBV27 to TRBJ2-2; the match to TRBD2 covers 7 bases. V lost 6 bases, J lost 6 bases, and 10 bases stayed unmatched. Germline-derived CDR1 and CDR2 are MNHEY and SMNVEV (reference sequence). The CDR3 spans 15 residues. This chain's CDR3 is CASRLAAQVAGELFF. The DNA for the CDR3 is TGTGCCAGCAGGCTAGCGGCTCAGGTGGCCGGGGAGCTGTTTTTT.

The J gene is TRBJ1-1, the V gene TRBV6-5, with D tentatively TRBD1 (5 bases). Trimming left V 6 bases short and J 4 bases short, with 12 bases between. The germline CDR1 and CDR2 sequences are MNHEY and SVGAGI. The CDR3 sequence is 13 residues long. The chain's CDR3 is CASSTRQTTEAFF. The CDR3 DNA reads as TGTGCCAGCAGCACCAGACAGACCACTGAAGCTTTCTTT.

Only a few counts were recorded for this clone. The rearrangement uses TRBV18 and TRBJ1-1; 7 positions agree with TRBD1. This CDR3 spans 13 amino acids. V trimming: 6 bases; J trimming: 6 bases; junction bases outside the gene matches: 7. Germline CDR1 reads KGHSH; CDR2 reads LQKENI. Written as DNA, the CDR3 is TGTGCCAGCTCTCGGACAGGCGGGGCTGAAGCTTTCTTT. The encoded protein is CASSRTGGAEAFF.